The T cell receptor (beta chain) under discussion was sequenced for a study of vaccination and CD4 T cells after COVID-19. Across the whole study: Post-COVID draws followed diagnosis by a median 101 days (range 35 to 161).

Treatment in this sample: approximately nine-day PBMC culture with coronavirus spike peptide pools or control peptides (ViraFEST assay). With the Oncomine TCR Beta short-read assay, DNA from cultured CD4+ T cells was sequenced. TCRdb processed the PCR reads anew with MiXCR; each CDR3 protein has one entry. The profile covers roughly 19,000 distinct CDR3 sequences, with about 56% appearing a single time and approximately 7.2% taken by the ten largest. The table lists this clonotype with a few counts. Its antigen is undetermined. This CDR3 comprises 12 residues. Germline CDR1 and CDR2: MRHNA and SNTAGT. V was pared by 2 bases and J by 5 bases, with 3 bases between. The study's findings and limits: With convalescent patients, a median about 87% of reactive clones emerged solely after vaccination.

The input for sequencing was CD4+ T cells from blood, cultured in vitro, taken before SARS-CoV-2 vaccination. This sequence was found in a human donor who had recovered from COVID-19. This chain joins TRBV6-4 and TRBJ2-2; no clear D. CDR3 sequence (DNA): TGTGCCAGCAGTGACGATACCGGGGAGCTGTTTTTT. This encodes CASSDDTGELFF.